The sequence of this T cell receptor (beta chain) was determined in a study of PD-1 blockade in mismatch repair-deficient tumors. Study-wide results and caveats: Rapid post-treatment expansion, then contraction, generally preceding radiologic response, marked tumor-resident clones.

The germline V gene encodes CDR1 MDHEN and CDR2 SYDVKM. The CDR3 consists of 15 residues. Trimming pared 2 bases from V and 3 bases from J, leaving 11 bases between. Here immunoSEQ multiplex PCR was the method, and the copy in TCRdb shows in-frame clones only, minus some. The sample carries around 9,200 clones, roughly 87% recorded once. A word on this clone: The antigen remains undetermined.

Noted time point: approximately 9-day in vitro stimulation with candidate mutation-associated neoantigen peptide 1. Mismatch repair deficiency was confirmed in all patients, by PCR or immunohistochemistry. Each of several ELISpot-reactive candidate peptides was used for approximately 10-day stimulation. Clone fold changes were calculated against an identical culture without peptide. This receptor was obtained from an adult with mismatch repair-deficient cancer. The chain couples TRBV28 to TRBJ1-5; possibly TRBD1 for D (5 bases). This material consisted of cells cultured in vitro, taken from a patient treated with pembrolizumab. CDR3 protein: CASSLDIGTNQPQHF. The CDR3 DNA reads TGTGCCAGCAGTTTAGACATTGGGACCAATCAGCCCCAGCATTTT.